This entry concerns a single T cell receptor (beta chain). Its antigen is not yet known. Base quality data are lacking; no much larger clone is found one base away. CDR1 and CDR2 are read off the germline V gene as SGDLS and YYNGEE. V is trimmed back by 0 bases and J by 6 bases, and the junction contains 4 bases that no gene match accounts for. From cysteine to phenylalanine, the CDR3 is 15 amino acids long. The kept DNA is CDR3 alone, 45 bases in frame from the first base. This record belongs to a study of glioma-infiltrating T cells after dendritic cell vaccination (dated by TCRdb to the mid-2010s). In the study overall: The cohort included roughly 15 glioblastoma patients drawn from Phase I and II dendritic cell vaccination trials, of whom 9 were newly diagnosed and 6 had recurrent disease. Three intradermal dendritic cell vaccine injections were administered to patients at biweekly intervals in the arm below the axilla. Autologous tumor lysate-pulsed dendritic cell vaccination was administered to the patients between about 2002 and 2013. To make the vaccine, monocyte-derived dendritic cells were cultured for about seven days with IL-4 and GM-CSF and then pulsed overnight with autologous tumor lysate. Tumor-infiltrating lymphocyte content was quantified and tumor and blood repertoires were compared in dendritic cell-vaccinated glioblastoma patients by deep sequencing of TCR beta CDR3 regions. Survival after dendritic cell vaccination was correlated with TCR sequencing metrics, including TIL content and tumor-blood repertoire overlap.

Using the immunoSEQ assay, TCRB CDR3 regions were amplified from about 1.9 micrograms of genomic DNA, or from all available DNA when less than that was on hand. Multiplex PCR used 60 forward primers for TCR V beta segments and 13 reverse primers for J beta segments. To estimate reads per starting template, synthetic control templates were spiked into each sample at limiting dilution. Reads of 87 bp were generated by sequencing on the Illumina HiSeq System. As for the authors' bioinformatics: To remove PCR and sequencing errors, closely related sequences were merged with a nearest neighbor algorithm. TCR overlap was measured as the percentage of unique tumor TCR beta sequences also present in the same patient's peripheral blood. The clones in this table, taken by TCRdb from immuneACCESS, are in-frame only. Not every clone is retained; where verified, under half of the shortfall comes from an unresolved V gene, and the cause of the rest is unknown. That table is the source of V, J and clone size, and D and trimming were worked out from the DNA. The sample table contains approximately 82,000 clones; only one count was recorded for over 85% of them. About 3.2% of the sample is held by the ten biggest clonotypes.

Selection of patients required sufficient residual fresh-frozen tumor tissue and over two years of available survival data. Molecular status otherwise varied across the glioblastoma patients, but none of them carried an isocitrate dehydrogenase mutation. PBMC collection took place before vaccination, two weeks after the third vaccination, and at tumor progression if progression occurred. The Qiagen DNeasy Blood extraction Kit was used for extraction of genomic DNA. The paper's findings and limits, for the study overall: No direct relationship between TCR clonality and survival was found, suggesting that a diverse polyclonal response may matter. After dendritic cell vaccination, a higher estimated pretreatment TIL content predicted longer time to progression and overall survival. The response model built on TCR overlap across three groups was characterized as speculative, with prospective validation still needed. The cohort was small and heterogeneous, with few patients having full blood and tumor sets and even fewer initial-recurrent tumor pairs.

The sample consisted of blood, taken before dendritic cell vaccination. The clonotype originates from a human donor with glioblastoma. The rearrangement combines TRBV9 with TRBJ2-2; 8 central bases correspond to TRBD1. The DNA is TGTGCCAGCAGCGTAGACTGGACAGGGTCCGGGGAGCTGTTTTTT. It encodes CASSVDWTGSGELFF.